The 9 T cell receptor beta chains in this list originate from one sample, sequenced in a study of cytomegalovirus exposure and HLA in healthy donors. With 60 Vbeta and 13 Jbeta primers, the PCR was carried out. Some clones are missing from TCRdb's copy, which holds only in-frame ones; the method was immunoSEQ multiplex PCR. This table has fewer than 200,000 clones, around 86% appearing once. The sample comprised PBMCs. These receptors all stem from a human donor in good health.

The V call is TRBV6-5, the J call TRBJ1-1; maybe TRBD1 (6 bases). The CDR3 totals 14 residues. Trimming removed 2 bases at V and 3 bases at J, with 10 bases between. CDR1 is MNHEY and CDR2 is SVGAGI in the germline V gene. CDR3 DNA: TGTGCCAGCAGTTACGGGGGCTTCTACACTGAAGCTTTCTTT. Protein: CASSYGGFYTEAFF.

With regard to this clone: One end of the junction varies from germline; a read error may be responsible. The chain combines TRBV4-2 with TRBJ2-1; a possible D gene is TRBD2 (7 bases). The CDR3 totals 15 residues. The germline gives CDR1 LGHNA, CDR2 YNFKEQ. CDR3 protein: CASSQPLQGGGPDLF. DNA for the CDR3: TGTGCCAGCAGCCAACCACTACAGGGCGGGGGCCCCGACCTCTTC.

The V gene is TRBV7-2, the J gene TRBJ1-1; D gene ambiguous. The CDR3 is made up of 13 amino acids. The V end lost 8 bases, the J end lost 12 bases, and 22 bases lay between the germline ends. The germline V gene has CDR1 SGHTA and CDR2 FQGNSA. Here the CDR3 reads CASLQRAELTPFF. In DNA, the CDR3 is TGTGCCAGCCTCCAGAGGGCGGAACTGACGCCTTTCTTT. Full variable domain (rest looked up from reference TRBV7-2 and TRBJ1-1): GAGVSQSPSNKVTEKGKDVELRCDPISGHTALYWYRQSLGQGLEFLIYFQGNSAPDKSGLPSDRFSAERTGGSVSTLTIQRTQQEDSAVYLCASLQRAELTPFFGQGTRLTVV.

The table lists this clone with a few counts. The genes are TRBV6-5 and TRBJ1-1; D gene uncertain. CDR1 MNHEY and CDR2 SVGAGI come from the germline V gene. The CDR3 runs 11 residues. Trimming took 6 bases from V and 11 from J, leaving 13 bases between them. As DNA, the CDR3 is TGTGCCAGCAGGCGCCCCCCCGGGGCTTTCTTT. It encodes CASRRPPGAFF.

The chain employs TRBV13 and TRBJ2-5; possibly TRBD2 for D (5 bases). This CDR3 contains 16 residues. Germline V CDR1 and CDR2: PRHDT, FYEKMQ (reference sequence). Between the trimmed V and J ends, which lost 0 bases and 0 bases, there was a span of 11 bases. The CDR3 spells CASSLGLRRNQETQYF. The CDR3 bases are TGTGCCAGCAGCTTAGGACTCAGGAGGAACCAAGAGACCCAGTACTTC. Variable domain in full (rest from reference TRBV13 and TRBJ2-5): AAGVIQSPRHLIKEKRETATLKCYPIPRHDTVYWYQQGPGQDPQFLISFYEKMQSDKGSIPDRFSAQQFSDYHSELNMSSLELGDSALYFCASSLGLRRNQETQYFGPGTRLLVL.

The V gene is TRBV7-9, the J gene TRBJ1-4; 9 bases map to TRBD1. Germline assignment: CDR1 SEHNR and CDR2 FQNEAQ (reference sequence). The V segment lost 4 bases and the J segment 7 bases; nucleotides outside the gene matches: 7. The CDR3 runs 15 residues. The CDR3 reads CASSSRTGAGEKLFF. In DNA, the CDR3 is TGTGCCAGCAGCTCTAGGACAGGGGCGGGTGAAAAACTGTTTTTT.

This rearrangement joins TRBV7-8 to TRBJ1-2, with D perhaps TRBD1 (6 bases). The germline V and J ends were trimmed by 1 base and 4 bases, with 10 bases remaining between them. This CDR3 has 14 residues. CDR1 and CDR2 (germline): SGHVS, FQNEAQ. The CDR3 DNA reads TGTGCCAGCAGCTTAGTAGGGGGTTTCTATGGCTACACCTTC. Amino acid sequence: CASSLVGGFYGYTF.

This chain joins TRBV7-9 and TRBJ1-4, with 10 positions matching TRBD1. After removal of 9 bases from V and 7 bases from J, the junction contained 8 bases not matched to a gene. The CDR3 runs 14 residues. Germline V lookup: CDR1 SEHNR, CDR2 FQNEAQ (reference sequence). The CDR3 bases are TGTGCCAGTGGGACAGGGGTGTTGTCTGAAAAACTGTTTTTT. Protein product: CASGTGVLSEKLFF.

The gene calls are TRBV7-8 and TRBJ2-3, with 11 bases that match TRBD2. The germline V gene encodes CDR1 SGHVS and CDR2 FQNEAQ. The V gene end was trimmed by 5 bases and the J gene end by 1 base; junction bases not matched to a gene: 11. CDR3 size: 18 residues. The CDR3 coding sequence is TGTGCCAGCAGCCCTACTAGCGGGGGCCCGTTTGGCACAGATACGCAGTATTTT. This encodes CASSPTSGGPFGTDTQYF.